This TCR beta chain was sequenced during a study of blood T cell repertoires in COVID-19. Using immunoSEQ multiplex PCR, the repertoire was profiled, and TCRdb retains in-frame clones only, with some absent. Of about 170,000 clones in the sample, roughly 93% were seen once. This clone was detected only once. The receptor was derived from a man younger than 35 with COVID-19, enrolled during active disease. The sample taken for sequencing was peripheral blood.

The CDR3 DNA is TGCGCCAGCAGCCGGACTAGCGGTTCGTACGAGCAGTACTTC. Amino acids: CASSRTSGSYEQYF. The genes are TRBV4-3 and TRBJ2-7; 10 bases agree with TRBD2. Per germline, CDR1 LGHNA and CDR2 YSLEER. The CDR3 length is 14 residues. V lost 4 bases to trimming and J lost 4 bases; unmatched junction nucleotides: 4.